This T cell receptor (beta chain) was captured by sequencing in a study of T cell responses to AZD1222 COVID-19 vaccine. Measured with immunoSEQ multiplex PCR; TCRdb has only the in-frame clones, and not every one. The sample contains over 100,000 clones, approximately 90% of which appear only once. The CDR3 loop spans 16 amino acids. Unmatched junction bases numbered 8, after V lost 1 base and J lost 6 bases. In germline, CDR1 is PRHDT, CDR2 FYEKMQ (reference sequence). Here the sequenced sample was peripheral blood, taken on day 0 of AZD1222 vaccination. The sequence was obtained from an adult in good health. The chain combines TRBV13 with TRBJ2-3; 9 bases are a match to TRBD2. The CDR3 bases are TGTGCCAGCAGCTTAGAGGTAGCGGGAGAATCCGATACGCAGTATTTT. This encodes CASSLEVAGESDTQYF.